A selection of T cell receptor beta chains follows, all from one sample in a study of T cells in Graves' hyperthyroidism and ophthalmopathy. TCRdb itself ran the multiplex PCR reads through MiXCR, one entry per CDR3 protein. The profile shows about 520,000 distinct CDR3 sequences, around 24% of them singletons. Sequencing was done on a sample of blood. These receptors were taken from a woman in her thirties with Graves' ophthalmopathy. Each CDR3 is given without its conserved first and last residue. Clone sizes are given selectively: once, few, many, or a class where the clone is expanded.

size,V,CDR3
-,TRBV29-1,SPHGRLNTEAF
-,TRBV28,ASSAGGKNTGELF
many,TRBV2,ASSPWIPNQPQH
many,TRBV28,ASSLPGAYYGYT
many,TRBV6-1,ATKEGAYTGELF
many,TRBV5-8,ASSLAAAGGASGYT
-,TRBV27,ASRPGGKPVYGYT
many,TRBV28,ASRPGGLTGNTIY
few,TRBV9,ASSSPGRDYTGELF
many,TRBV11-2,ASSLFTGQETQY
many,TRBV11-2,ASSPRLAGGGETQY
many,TRBV25-1,ASSDRDRALNEQY
-,TRBV29-1,SVVGAGGGETQY
few,TRBV12-5,ASGFPTSTGTGAWNQPQH
-,TRBV4-1,ASSQAGLAEYEQY
few,TRBV20-1,SAVGTGGPAGELF
many,TRBV5-1,ASSLDRGTGESDGYT
-,TRBV12-3/TRBV12-4,ASSFAPLYEQY
-,TRBV6-1,ASRPPGAGNTIY
-,TRBV7-2,ASSSVAGGKQY
many,TRBV29-1,SVGGMETQY
many,TRBV6-5,ASSYSGPRRETEAF
many,TRBV6-1,ASTGYLRGRSYEQY
-,TRBV11-1,ASSSILRGQGNTEAF
many,TRBV7-2,ASSLDAGQPQH
many,TRBV12-3/TRBV12-4,ASSSGQGLVGYGYT
many,TRBV5-6,ASSLVGVIGNTIY
many,TRBV11-3,ASSLDRATEAF
many,TRBV28,ASRVTGARVETQY
many,TRBV6-5,ASSSWAAGEAYEQY
-,TRBV6-1,ASSEPGQDRHYGYT
once,TRBV6-2/TRBV6-3,ASTNRDRGHEQY
many,TRBV5-6,ASSNYYEQY
many,TRBV6-2/TRBV6-3,ASRYGQVYGYT
-,TRBV19,ASRTDKSSYEQY
few,TRBV4-1,ASSQVWQADYEQY
few,TRBV11-2,ASSFRDLYTGELF
many,TRBV19,ASSIVGGPAF
many,TRBV19,ASSITLGAF
many,TRBV14,ASGGPGGEQY
-,TRBV20-1,SAGTSGAPLVY
-,TRBV10-3,AISDGDSSRYGYT
-,TRBV4-1,ASSQDNQGIGELF
many,TRBV5-1,ASSLGRGDTEAF
many,TRBV7-2,ASSLAITGNYGYT
many,TRBV20-1,SARDTRGTQETQY
many,TRBV7-8,ASSFGTGGQPQH
many,TRBV12-3/TRBV12-4,ASSQAGTGGLREQY
many,TRBV4-2,ASSQRDGGEQY
many,TRBV6-1,ASSGFTREGAF
many,TRBV27,ASSLLAANTGELF
-,TRBV18,TSSHGQGPEAF
many,TRBV2,ASSEGALRYGYT
-,TRBV12-5,ASGLFGTGGPLNTEAF
many,TRBV7-2,ASSFKTSGTNRETQY
-,TRBV6-2/TRBV6-3,ASSLQGFDQPQH
few,TRBV6-1,ASSEEGQGNTEAF
-,TRBV6-5,ASSYSTGGLYGYT
few,TRBV6-1,ASSQTGGMTEAF